Here is one T cell receptor (beta chain) with its context. Its antigen is unknown. No much larger clone is present one base from it, and per-base qualities are unavailable. The library came from the immunoSEQ multiplex PCR assay. TCRdb obtained this table from immuneACCESS and retained in-frame rearrangements with V and J assigned. These tables miss some clones; where compared with another copy, unresolved V genes account for less than half of the shortfall, and the remainder is unexplained. This sample comprises about 61,000 clones, approximately 90% of them detected only once. 0.8% to 0.9% of the sample lies in the top ten. The data originate from a study of T cell changes during pregnancy in multiple sclerosis (dated by TCRdb to about 2019). A note on the overall study: The study looked at changes in the T cell repertoire across pregnancy in women with multiple sclerosis.

From cysteine to phenylalanine, the CDR3 is 15 amino acids long. Only the CDR3 DNA stays, 45 bases, in frame from base 1. Compared with germline, V lacks 7 bases and J lacks 9 bases; bases without a gene match: 11. The germline V gene (reference sequence) gives CDR1 as LNHDA and CDR2 as SQIVND. The TCR was taken from a female donor in good health, enrolled as a control in a pregnancy study. The starting material was peripheral blood, obtained in the first trimester of pregnancy. The V and J genes are TRBV19 and TRBJ1-5; 11 of the junction bases match TRBD1. The encoded CDR3 is CASTPGQGGAWPQHF. Read as DNA, the sequence is TGTGCCAGTACCCCGGGACAGGGGGGCGCGTGGCCCCAGCATTTT.